The 29 T cell receptor beta chains in this list originate from one sample, sequenced in a study of CDR3 diversity in severe acne. Each CDR3 protein is one row after TCRdb ran MiXCR on the PCR reads. The profile covers about 90,000 distinct CDR3 sequences, with under 55% appearing a single time and approximately 10% taken by the ten largest. Source material: blood. These receptors were collected from a male donor with severe acne vulgaris.

This clonotype was observed a few times. V and J are TRBV5-6 and TRBJ2-5, with TRBD2 matching over 11 bases. Per germline, CDR1 SGHDT and CDR2 YYEEEE. V was pared by 0 bases and J by 1 base, with 5 bases of the junction left unmatched. There are 17 residues in the CDR3. This CDR3 reads CASSLVGLADSQETQYF. CDR3 DNA sequence: TGTGCCAGCAGCTTGGTGGGACTAGCGGACTCCCAAGAGACCCAGTACTTC.

In this sample, this clonotype turned up once. The chain combines TRBV9 with TRBJ1-4, with D unresolved. Trimming removed 0 bases from V and 7 bases from J, with 10 bases in between. CDR1 SGDLS and CDR2 YYNGEE come from the germline V gene. The CDR3 has 14 amino acids. The CDR3 here is CASSVEDRIEKLFF. The CDR3 DNA follows: TGTGCCAGCAGCGTAGAGGATAGAATTGAAAAACTGTTTTTT.

The chain employs TRBV25-1 and TRBJ1-2; 8 nucleotides line up with TRBD1. CDR1 is MGHDK and CDR2 is SYGVNS in the germline V gene. The CDR3 runs 13 residues. Trimming cost V 5 bases and J 6 bases; bases outside gene matches: 5. CDR3 bases: TGTGCCAGCAGTTCCACAGGGGGGCATGGCTACACCTTC. This codes for CASSSTGGHGYTF.

This rearrangement joins TRBV6-5 to TRBJ2-7, with 9 bases matching TRBD2. This CDR3 has 15 residues. V lost 5 bases and J lost 3; bases outside the gene matches: 8. CDR1 and CDR2 from the germline V gene are MNHEY and SVGAGI. Here the CDR3 reads CASSAGGPGFYEQYF. The CDR3 DNA follows: TGTGCCAGCAGTGCGGGAGGGCCGGGTTTCTACGAGCAGTACTTC.

V is TRBV2 and J is TRBJ2-6; D remains unclear. Germline-derived CDR1 and CDR2 are SNHLY and FYNNEI. The CDR3 is made up of 15 amino acids. Trimming took off 3 bases at V and 5 bases at J, with 11 bases between the two ends. CDR3 DNA sequence: TGTGCCAGCAGTGATTTCGCATCTAGGGCCAACGTCCTGACTTTC. This encodes CASSDFASRANVLTF.

The CDR3 loop is CSVAGYTEAFF. DNA for the CDR3: TGCAGCGTTGCGGGGTACACTGAAGCTTTCTTT. V usage is TRBV29-1 and J usage is TRBJ1-1; D unclear. The V gene lost 4 bases and the J gene lost 3 bases, with 6 bases spanning the gap. CDR1 and CDR2 (germline): SQVTM, ANQGSEA. The CDR3 contains 11 residues.

J is TRBJ2-2 and V is TRBV6-4, with D possibly being TRBD2 (5 bases). The CDR3 sequence is 16 residues long. Germline CDR1 MRHNA, CDR2 SNTAGT. The ends were cut back, 6 bases at V and 4 bases at J, with 18 bases in the middle. CDR3 DNA: TGTGCCAGCAGAGCACATTTCGGACGGGGCACCGGGGAGCTGTTTTTT. The encoded protein is CASRAHFGRGTGELFF.

This clonotype was seen at least ten times. The chain recombines TRBV9 with TRBJ1-1; no clear D gene. Per the germline V gene, CDR1 is SGDLS and CDR2 is YYNGEE. The CDR3 spans 13 residues. V was pared by 0 bases and J by 5 bases, with 8 bases between. The CDR3 region is CASSVEGKTEAFF. In DNA, the CDR3 is TGTGCCAGCAGCGTAGAGGGTAAAACTGAAGCTTTCTTT.

This clonotype was counted many times. The rearrangement links TRBV10-3 to TRBJ1-5, with TRBD1 as a possible D gene (5 bases). With 8 bases removed from V and 3 bases from J, the gap between germline ends came to 8 bases. CDR3 length equals 12 residues. Germline loops: CDR1 ENHRY, CDR2 SYGVKD. The CDR3 region has the DNA TGTGCCATCGGGGCGAACAATCAGCCCCAGCATTTT. Translating gives CAIGANNQPQHF.

This chain links TRBV20-1 with TRBJ2-7, with TRBD1 matching 9 bases. There are 15 residues in the CDR3. Germline assignment: CDR1 DFQATT and CDR2 SNEGSKA (reference sequence). V gave up 3 bases and J gave up 4 bases; unmatched junction bases: 10. The CDR3 region has the DNA TGCAGTGCTAGCGAATCGGGACAGGGTTGGTACGAGCAGTACTTC. It encodes CSASESGQGWYEQYF.

The rearrangement joins TRBV28 to TRBJ1-6; perhaps TRBD1 as D (6 bases). Germline V gene data show CDR1 as MDHEN and CDR2 as SYDVKM. V was pared by 5 bases and J by 9 bases, with 17 bases between. This CDR3 contains 15 residues. The CDR3 is CASSTWTAWSSPLHF. DNA of the CDR3: TGTGCCAGCAGTACATGGACAGCTTGGAGTTCACCCCTCCACTTT.

This clonotype appeared a few times. The chain links TRBV5-4 to TRBJ1-2; the D is unclear. This CDR3 comprises 14 residues. From germline, CDR1 is SGHNT and CDR2 YYREEE (reference sequence). Trimming removed 1 base from V and 4 bases from J, with 11 bases in between. The CDR3 DNA sequence: TGTGCCAGCAGCTTGTATGAGGCATTCTATGGCTACACCTTC. It yields the protein CASSLYEAFYGYTF. The full variable domain, in which reference TRBV5-4 and TRBJ1-2 provide the parts outside the CDR3, is ETGVTQSPTHLIKTRGQQVTLRCSSQSGHNTVSWYQQALGQGPQFIFQYYREEENGRGNFPPRFSGLQFPNYSSELNVNALELDDSALYLCASSLYEAFYGYTFGSGTRLTVV.

This clonotype was detected ten times or more. In DNA, the CDR3 is TGTGCCATCAGTGAGCTGCCGGGGGGCGAGGGCAATCAGCCCCAGCATTTT. Translated, it gives CAISELPGGEGNQPQHF. This rearrangement joins TRBV10-3 to TRBJ1-5; a weak D match, TRBD1 (6 bases). The CDR3 runs to 17 residues. V was cut by 2 bases and J by 2 bases, with 16 bases left in between. Germline V gene data show CDR1 as ENHRY and CDR2 as SYGVKD.

This clonotype was picked up many times. This sequence joins TRBV24-1 and TRBJ2-7, with D possibly matching TRBD1 (6 bases). CDR1 is KGHDR, CDR2 SFDVKD, per germline. The CDR3 covers 16 residues. Between the trimmed V and J ends, which lost 4 bases and 6 bases, there was a span of 21 bases. CDR3 sequence: CATSDPPPTGICEQYV. CDR3 in DNA: TGTGCCACCAGTGACCCCCCCCCCACAGGGATATGCGAGCAGTACGTC.

The gene calls are TRBV6-5 and TRBJ2-3; possibly TRBD1 or TRBD2 for D (7 bases each). Trimming removed 7 bases at V and 4 bases at J, with 15 bases between. The CDR3 has 14 amino acids. Per the germline V gene, CDR1 is MNHEY and CDR2 is SVGAGI. CDR3 bases: TGTGCCAGCACCCAGGGGGGGGCCCCAGATACGCAGTATTTT. Its translation is CASTQGGAPDTQYF.

This clonotype was recorded many times. The chain combines TRBV6-6 with TRBJ2-1, with a possible D match to TRBD2 (6 bases). Trimming took 5 bases from V and 1 from J, leaving 9 bases between them. CDR3 length: 14 amino acids. Germline CDR1 reads MNHNY; CDR2 reads SVGAGI (reference sequence). In DNA, the CDR3 is TGTGCCAGCAGTGGCGGGGCTTCCTACAATGAGCAGTTCTTC. It codes for CASSGGASYNEQFF.

This clonotype showed up just a few times. The V gene is TRBV12-3 or TRBV12-4, the J gene TRBJ2-3; 16 bases are a match to TRBD2. V lost 5 bases to trimming and J lost 3 bases; unmatched junction nucleotides: 8. There are 18 residues in the CDR3. This CDR3 reads CASSQPGLAGGPTDTQYF. The CDR3 DNA reads as TGTGCCAGCAGTCAACCGGGACTAGCGGGAGGGCCGACAGATACGCAGTATTTT.

V and J are TRBV28 and TRBJ1-1; unclear D gene. The germline V gene has CDR1 MDHEN and CDR2 SYDVKM. There are 15 residues in the CDR3. V lost 7 bases to trimming and J lost 1 base, with 16 bases between them. The chain's CDR3 is CASITGDGGNTEAFF. The CDR3 region has the DNA TGTGCCAGCATTACCGGGGATGGAGGGAACACTGAAGCTTTCTTT.

V and J are TRBV12-3 or TRBV12-4 and TRBJ2-7; 9 nucleotides line up with TRBD2. The CDR3 is 14 residues long. V lost 5 bases, J lost 3 bases, and 5 bases stayed unmatched. CDR3 region: CASSASSGIYEQYF. Written as DNA, the CDR3 is TGTGCCAGCAGTGCCTCTAGCGGGATCTACGAGCAGTACTTC.

The J gene is TRBJ2-7, the V gene TRBV20-1; TRBD1 matches at 9 bases. V lost 0 bases, J lost 4 bases, and 10 bases stayed unmatched. The CDR3 contains 16 residues. CDR1 DFQATT and CDR2 SNEGSKA come from the germline V gene (reference sequence). This CDR3 is CSARESPGQGWYEQYF. CDR3 bases: TGCAGTGCTAGAGAAAGTCCGGGACAGGGTTGGTACGAGCAGTACTTC.

This chain links TRBV3-1 with TRBJ1-6; D possibly corresponds to TRBD1 (5 bases). The CDR3 spans 15 residues. CDR1 LGHDT and CDR2 YNNKEL come from the germline V gene (reference sequence). V was clipped by 3 bases and J by 5 bases, with 11 bases between them. CDR3 region: CASSQAGTNNSPLHF. The CDR3 DNA reads TGTGCCAGCAGCCAGGCAGGGACTAATAATTCACCCCTCCACTTT.

This clonotype was seen more than once but under ten times. The chain links TRBV29-1 to TRBJ2-7; TRBD1 matches 8 bases. Per germline, CDR1 SQVTM and CDR2 ANQGSEA. The CDR3 is 13 residues long. The V and J ends lost 5 bases and 5 bases, in that order; junction bases with no gene match: 8. For the CDR3, the DNA is TGCAGCGTTTTGTGGACAGGGTTGAACGAGCAGTACTTC. Its translation is CSVLWTGLNEQYF.

About this clonotype: A read error may be the cause here, since a much bigger clone is one base away. This CDR3 is missing its conserved last phenylalanine or tryptophan, likely due to a read error. This rearrangement joins TRBV19 to TRBJ2-7; 10 bases map to TRBD2. Germline V lookup: CDR1 LNHDA, CDR2 SQIVND (reference sequence). The trim removed 5 bases at V and 0 bases at J, leaving 4 bases unmatched. The CDR3 totals 15 residues. The DNA of the CDR3 is TGTGCCAGTAGTTTCTCTAGCGGGAGCTCCTACGAGCAGTACCTC. This sequence encodes CASSFSSGSSYEQYL.

The chain joins TRBV2 to TRBJ2-2; 7 bases align to TRBD2. Losses at the gene ends were 5 bases for V and 5 bases for J; bases not matched to a gene: 5. CDR3 length equals 14 residues. The V gene's germline CDR1 is SNHLY and CDR2 FYNNEI. CDR3 sequence: CASSYSGWTGELFF. DNA for the CDR3: TGTGCCAGCAGTTATAGCGGGTGGACCGGGGAGCTGTTTTTT.

Ten or more counts support this clonotype. The genes are TRBV6-5 and TRBJ2-7; D is undetermined. The CDR3 contains 14 residues. Germline V gives CDR1 MNHEY, CDR2 SVGAGI. Trimming pared 2 bases from V and 1 base from J, leaving 9 bases between. The CDR3 DNA is TGTGCCAGCAGTTACGTTGCGAGATCCTACGAGCAGTACTTC. This gives the protein CASSYVARSYEQYF.

The CDR3 sequence is CASSVSRDEQYV. DNA for the CDR3: TGTGCCAGCAGCGTATCCAGGGACGAGCAGTACGTC. V and J are TRBV7-9 and TRBJ2-7, with D tentatively TRBD1 (5 bases). Per the germline V gene, CDR1 is SEHNR and CDR2 is FQNEAQ (reference sequence). The CDR3 is 12 amino acids. Trimming shortened V by 5 bases and J by 5 bases, and 10 bases separated the two germline ends.

This chain links TRBV6-1 with TRBJ1-2, with TRBD1 matching 7 bases. This CDR3 has 13 amino acids. The trim removed 5 bases at V and 5 bases at J, leaving 5 bases unmatched. Germline-derived CDR1 and CDR2 are MNHNS and SASEGT. The CDR3 protein is CASSLEGAYGYTF. CDR3 coding DNA: TGTGCCAGCAGTCTCGAGGGGGCGTATGGCTACACCTTC.

As regards this clonotype: One junction end disagrees with the germline gene, perhaps due to a read error. The rearrangement joins TRBV15 to TRBJ1-4, with D unclear. This CDR3 has 18 residues. Germline assignment: CDR1 LNHNV and CDR2 YYDKDF (reference sequence). The CDR3 nucleotides read TGTGCCACCAGCAGAGAAAACAGTATGGCTCCTCCTGATGAAAAACTGCTTTTT. This sequence encodes CATSRENSMAPPDEKLLF.

By frequency in the sample, this clonotype is medium-sized. CDR3 amino acids: CATSEMGLAGDYNEQFF. CDR3 DNA: TGTGCCACCAGTGAAATGGGACTAGCGGGAGACTACAATGAGCAGTTCTTC. This chain joins TRBV24-1 and TRBJ2-1; 14 positions match TRBD2. The germline CDR1 and CDR2 sequences are KGHDR and SFDVKD. The J segment lost 3 bases and the V segment lost 4 bases, leaving 4 bases of the junction unmatched. This CDR3 is 17 amino acids long.